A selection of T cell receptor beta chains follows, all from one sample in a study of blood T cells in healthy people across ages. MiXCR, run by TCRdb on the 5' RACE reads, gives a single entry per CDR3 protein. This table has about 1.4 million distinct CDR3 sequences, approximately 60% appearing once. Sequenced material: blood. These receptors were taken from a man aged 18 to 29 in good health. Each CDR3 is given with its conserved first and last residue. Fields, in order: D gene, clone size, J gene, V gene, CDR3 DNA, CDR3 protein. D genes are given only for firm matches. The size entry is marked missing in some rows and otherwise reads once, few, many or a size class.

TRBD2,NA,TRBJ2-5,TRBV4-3,TGCGCCAGCAGCCAAGAGTGGCGGGGGATCGAGACCCAGTACTTC,CASSQEWRGIETQYF
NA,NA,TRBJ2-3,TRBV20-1,TGCAGTGCTCCGACTAGTAGGGTCACAGATACGCAGTATTTT,CSAPTSRVTDTQYF
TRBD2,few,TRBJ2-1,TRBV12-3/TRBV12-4,TGTGCCAGCAGTTTCGGAGCGGGGGATAACAATGAGCAGTTCTTC,CASSFGAGDNNEQFF
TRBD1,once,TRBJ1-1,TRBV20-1,TGCAGTGCTTACCCAGGGACAGGGGGCTTGAGAACTGAAGCTTTCTTT,CSAYPGTGGLRTEAFF
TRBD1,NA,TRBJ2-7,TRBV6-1,TGTGCCAGCAGTGTACGACAGGGGTCGAGCTCCTACGAGCAGTACTTC,CASSVRQGSSSYEQYF
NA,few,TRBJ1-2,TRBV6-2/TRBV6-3,TGTGCCAGCGGAAACCCGAACTATGGCCACACCTTC,CASGNPNYGHTF
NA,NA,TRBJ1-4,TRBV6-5,TGTGCCAGCAGTTCCGGGAGTGCGGGGAGGGAAAAACTGTTTTTT,CASSSGSAGREKLFF
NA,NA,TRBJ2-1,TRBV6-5,TGTGCCAGCAGTTTCTCCCCGGGTTCGGGAGAGCAGTTCTTC,CASSFSPGSGEQFF
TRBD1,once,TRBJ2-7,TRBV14,TGTGCCAGCAGCTGTCGTTTGTGTGTCCGGGACAGTCCCTACGAGCAGTACTTC,CASSCRLCVRDSPYEQYF
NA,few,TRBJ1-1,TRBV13,TGTGCCAGCAGCTTACGGGGGCCTGAAGCTTTCTTT,CASSLRGPEAFF
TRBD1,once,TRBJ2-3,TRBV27,TGTGCCAGCAGTTTATTTGGGACAGGGGGAAAAGATACGCAGTATTTT,CASSLFGTGGKDTQYF
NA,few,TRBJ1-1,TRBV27,TGTGCCAGCAGTTTAGGTGTTCGGAACACTGAAGCTTTCTTT,CASSLGVRNTEAFF
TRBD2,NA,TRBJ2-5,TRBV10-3,TGTGCCATCAGTGAGTCGAACTGGGAGCGGGAGCAAGTAAGCACAGAGACCCAGTACTTC,CAISESNWEREQVSTETQYF
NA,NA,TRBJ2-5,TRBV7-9,TGTGCCAGCAGCTTATTCGGATTAGAATGGACCCAGTACTTC,CASSLFGLEWTQYF
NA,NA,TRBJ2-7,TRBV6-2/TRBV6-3,TGTGCCAGCAGGAAGGAATACGAGCAGTACTTC,CASRKEYEQYF
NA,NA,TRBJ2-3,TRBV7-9,TGTGCCAGCAGCCACCTCCCCGGCGCGTCTAGCACAGATACGCAGTATTTT,CASSHLPGASSTDTQYF
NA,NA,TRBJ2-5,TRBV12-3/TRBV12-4,TGTGCCAGCAGTTATCTGGACGGATACCAAGAGACCCAGTACTTC,CASSYLDGYQETQYF
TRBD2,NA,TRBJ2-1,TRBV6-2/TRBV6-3,TGTGCCAGCAGTTATTCGGAGGGACTAGCGGTTCTCAATGAGCAGTTCTTC,CASSYSEGLAVLNEQFF
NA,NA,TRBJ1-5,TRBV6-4,TGCGCCAGCAGTGACGGCGTGCTTCAGCCCCAGCATTTT,CASSDGVLQPQHF
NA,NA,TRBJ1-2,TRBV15,TGTGCCACCAGCAGAGATATTGGGGATGGCTACACCTTC,CATSRDIGDGYTF
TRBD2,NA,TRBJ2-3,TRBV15,TGTGCCACCAGCAGAGGTGGGACTAGCGGGAGAGCCAGCACAGATACGCAGTATTTT,CATSRGGTSGRASTDTQYF
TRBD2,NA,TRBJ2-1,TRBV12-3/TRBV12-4,TGTGCCAGCAGCCGACTAGCGGGCCCCAATGAGCAGTTCTTC,CASSRLAGPNEQFF
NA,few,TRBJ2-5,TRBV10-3,TGTGCCATCAGTGAGTCGCGCGACAGGCCGGAGACCCAGTACTTC,CAISESRDRPETQYF
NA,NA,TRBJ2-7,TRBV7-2,TGTGCCAGCACGAGGGAGGCCAGCTCCTACGAGCAGTACTTC,CASTREASSYEQYF
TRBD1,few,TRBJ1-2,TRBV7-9,TGTGCCAGCAGCTTAGCGGGGACAGGGGGCGCTAACTATGGCTACACCTTC,CASSLAGTGGANYGYTF
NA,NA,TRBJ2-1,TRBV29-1,TGCAGCGGGGTACTGGACGAGTGGTTCTTC,CSGVLDEWFF
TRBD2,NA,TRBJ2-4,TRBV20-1,TGCAGTGCTAGCCCGACTAGCGTTGCCAAAAACATTCAGTACTTC,CSASPTSVAKNIQYF
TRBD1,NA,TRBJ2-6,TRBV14,TGTGCCAGCAACCTACAGGGGTCCGGGGCCAACGTCCTGACTTTC,CASNLQGSGANVLTF
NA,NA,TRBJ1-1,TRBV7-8,TGTGCCAGCAGCTCGGACGGGAACACTGAAGCTTTCTTT,CASSSDGNTEAFF
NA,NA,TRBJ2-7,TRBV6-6,TGTGCCAGCAGACCTTTCATGTACGAGCAGTACTTC,CASRPFMYEQYF
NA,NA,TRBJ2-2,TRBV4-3,TGCGCCAGCAGCCAGTGGGGAAACACCGGGGAGCTGTTTTTT,CASSQWGNTGELFF
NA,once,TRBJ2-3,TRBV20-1,TGCAGTGCTAGGCCGTCTTCTCTCAAACGGGGGACAGATACGCAGTATTTT,CSARPSSLKRGTDTQYF
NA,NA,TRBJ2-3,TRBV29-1,TGCAGCGTGATTTCCCTAACATCTAGCACAGATACGCAGTATTTT,CSVISLTSSTDTQYF
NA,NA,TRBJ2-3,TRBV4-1,TGCGCCAGCAGCCAAGCCCCAATTAGCAGGGATACGCAGTATTTT,CASSQAPISRDTQYF
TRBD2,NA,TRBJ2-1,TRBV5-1,TGCGCCAGCAGGGAACCGGGAGGTGTCGACAATGGGCAGTTCTTC,CASREPGGVDNGQFF
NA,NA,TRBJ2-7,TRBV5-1,TGCGCCAGCAGCCCGGAGATTAGAGGCTACGAGCAGTACTTC,CASSPEIRGYEQYF
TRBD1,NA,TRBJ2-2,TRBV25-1,TGTGCCAGCAGTGAACTGGCTCCGGGACAGGGGAAGACCACCGGGGAGCTGTTTTTT,CASSELAPGQGKTTGELFF
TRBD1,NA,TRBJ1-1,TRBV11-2,TGTGCCAGCGCACTGGGGACAGGGGTTTTGGAGACTGAAGCTTTCTTT,CASALGTGVLETEAFF
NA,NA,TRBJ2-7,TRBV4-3,TGCGCCAGCAGCCAAGACGCCGCTTCCGAGCAGTACTTC,CASSQDAASEQYF